The entry below describes one T cell receptor beta chain. The method was immunoSEQ multiplex PCR; TCRdb's version includes in-frame clones alone and lacks a portion of them. The sample includes roughly 200,000 clones, about nine tenths of them seen just once. This record belongs to a study of blood T cell repertoires in COVID-19. The CDR3 sequence is 15 residues long. Germline V gives CDR1 GTSNPN, CDR2 SVGIG (reference sequence). The V and J ends lost 3 bases and 8 bases respectively, with 20 bases between them. The TCR comes from an elderly man with acute or convalescent COVID-19. Source material: peripheral blood. V and J are TRBV30 and TRBJ1-5, with a possible D match to TRBD1 (6 bases). The CDR3 DNA is TGTGCCTGGAGCCTGACAGGCCAGTTTAGGGAGCCCCAGCATTTT. Translation: CAWSLTGQFREPQHF.